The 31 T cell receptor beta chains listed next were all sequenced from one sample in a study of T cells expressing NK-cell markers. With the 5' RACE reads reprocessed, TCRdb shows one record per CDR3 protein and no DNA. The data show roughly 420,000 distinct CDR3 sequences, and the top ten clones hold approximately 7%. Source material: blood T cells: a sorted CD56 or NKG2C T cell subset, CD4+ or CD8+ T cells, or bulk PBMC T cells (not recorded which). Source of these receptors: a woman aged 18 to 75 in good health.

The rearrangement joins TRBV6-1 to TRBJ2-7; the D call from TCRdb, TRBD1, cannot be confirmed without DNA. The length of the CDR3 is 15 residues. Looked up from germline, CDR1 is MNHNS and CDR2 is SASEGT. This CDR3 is CASREGTGGPYEQYF.

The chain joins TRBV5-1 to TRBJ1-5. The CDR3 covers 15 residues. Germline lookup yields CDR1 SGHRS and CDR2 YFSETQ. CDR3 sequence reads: CASSLEGAGNQPQHF.

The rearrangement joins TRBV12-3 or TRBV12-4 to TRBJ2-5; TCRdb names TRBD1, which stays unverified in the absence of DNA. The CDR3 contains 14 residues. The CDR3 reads CASSGGDKQETQYF.

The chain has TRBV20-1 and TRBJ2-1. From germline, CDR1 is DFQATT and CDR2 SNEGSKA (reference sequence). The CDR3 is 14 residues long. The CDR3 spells CSATLQSSYNEQFF.

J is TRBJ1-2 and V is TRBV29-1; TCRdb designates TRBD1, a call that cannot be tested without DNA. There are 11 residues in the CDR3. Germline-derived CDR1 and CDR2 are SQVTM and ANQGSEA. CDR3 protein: CSVVWGFGYTF.

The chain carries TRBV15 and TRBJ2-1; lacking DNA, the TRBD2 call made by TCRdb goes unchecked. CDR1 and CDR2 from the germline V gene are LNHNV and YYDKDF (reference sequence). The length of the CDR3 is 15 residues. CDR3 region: CATSARDFGDNEQFF.

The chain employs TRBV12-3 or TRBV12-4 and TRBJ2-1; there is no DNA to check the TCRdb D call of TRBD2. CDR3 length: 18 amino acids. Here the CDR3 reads CASSFPLAGAPSPSEQFF.

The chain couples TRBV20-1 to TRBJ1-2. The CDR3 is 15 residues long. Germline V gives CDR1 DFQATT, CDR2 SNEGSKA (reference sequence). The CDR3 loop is CSARDAGQRTYGYTF.

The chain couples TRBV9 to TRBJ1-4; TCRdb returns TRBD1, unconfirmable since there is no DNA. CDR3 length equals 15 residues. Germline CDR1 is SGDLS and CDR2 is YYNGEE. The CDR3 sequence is CASSPSGGGNEKLFF.

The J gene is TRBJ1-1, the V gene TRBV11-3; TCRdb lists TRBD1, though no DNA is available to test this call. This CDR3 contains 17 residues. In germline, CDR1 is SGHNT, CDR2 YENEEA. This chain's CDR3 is CASSLDPGQGAGTEAFF.

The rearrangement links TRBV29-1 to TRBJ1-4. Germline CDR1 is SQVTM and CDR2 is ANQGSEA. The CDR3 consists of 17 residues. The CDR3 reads CSPPGTCGAVANEKLFF.

The CDR3 sequence: CASSLTASGGTSGTQYF. The chain joins TRBV27 to TRBJ2-5; the TCRdb D gene call, TRBD2, has no DNA to confirm it. Germline assignment: CDR1 MNHEY and CDR2 SMNVEV (reference sequence). CDR3 length: 17 amino acids.

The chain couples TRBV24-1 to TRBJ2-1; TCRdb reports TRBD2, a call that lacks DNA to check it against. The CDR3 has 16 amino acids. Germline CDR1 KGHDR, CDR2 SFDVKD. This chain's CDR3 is CATSDSTSGHYNEQFF.

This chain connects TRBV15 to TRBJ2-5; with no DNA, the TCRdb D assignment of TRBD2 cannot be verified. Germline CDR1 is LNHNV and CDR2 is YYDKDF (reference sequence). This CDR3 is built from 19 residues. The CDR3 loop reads CATSAQPLLGGGKQETQYF.

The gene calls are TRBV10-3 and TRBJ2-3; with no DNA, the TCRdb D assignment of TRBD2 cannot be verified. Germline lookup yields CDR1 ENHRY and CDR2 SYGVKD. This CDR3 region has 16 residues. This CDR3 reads CAISYHWTSGGDTQYF.

The CDR3 sequence: CSAWPGTENTGELFF. This rearrangement joins TRBV20-1 to TRBJ2-2; TCRdb outputs TRBD1, but without DNA this stays unchecked. The germline V gene has CDR1 DFQATT and CDR2 SNEGSKA (reference sequence). The CDR3 totals 15 residues.

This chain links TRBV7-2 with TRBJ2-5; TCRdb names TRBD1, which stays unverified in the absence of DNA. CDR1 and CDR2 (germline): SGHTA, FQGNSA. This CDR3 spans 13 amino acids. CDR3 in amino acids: CASSSRGEETQYF.

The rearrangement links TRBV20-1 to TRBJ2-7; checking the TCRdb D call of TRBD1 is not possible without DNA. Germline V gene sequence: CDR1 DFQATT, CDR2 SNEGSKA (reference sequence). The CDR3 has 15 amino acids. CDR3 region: CSASPTRTSSYEQYF.

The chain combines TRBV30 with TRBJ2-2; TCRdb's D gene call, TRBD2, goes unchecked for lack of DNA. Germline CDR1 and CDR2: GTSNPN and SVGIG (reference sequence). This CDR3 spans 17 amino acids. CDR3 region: CAWREEGLAAYTGELFF.

CDR3: CSARVIGKGALLNSPLHF. The chain links TRBV20-1 to TRBJ1-6; no DNA is available, so the TRBD1 call from TCRdb remains unchecked. The CDR3 totals 18 residues. Per the germline V gene, CDR1 is DFQATT and CDR2 is SNEGSKA (reference sequence).

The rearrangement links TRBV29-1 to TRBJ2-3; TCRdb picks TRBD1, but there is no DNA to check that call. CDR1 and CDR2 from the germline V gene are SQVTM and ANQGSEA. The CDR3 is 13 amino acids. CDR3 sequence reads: CSVEGKPGDTQYF.

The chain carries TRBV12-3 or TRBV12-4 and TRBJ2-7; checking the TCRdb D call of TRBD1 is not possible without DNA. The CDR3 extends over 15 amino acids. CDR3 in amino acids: CASRAGTDLTYEQYF.

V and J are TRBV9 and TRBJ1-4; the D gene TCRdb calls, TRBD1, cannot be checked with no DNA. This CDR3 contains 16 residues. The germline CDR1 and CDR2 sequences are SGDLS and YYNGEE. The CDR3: CASSVEGGLNNEKLFF.

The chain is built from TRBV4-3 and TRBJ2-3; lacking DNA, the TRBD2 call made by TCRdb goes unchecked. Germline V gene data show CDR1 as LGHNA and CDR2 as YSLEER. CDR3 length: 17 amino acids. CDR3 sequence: CASSHGRLAGGQDTQYF.

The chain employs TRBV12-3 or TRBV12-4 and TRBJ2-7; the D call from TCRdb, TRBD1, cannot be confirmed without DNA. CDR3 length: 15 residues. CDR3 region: CASSFPGQGNYEQYF.

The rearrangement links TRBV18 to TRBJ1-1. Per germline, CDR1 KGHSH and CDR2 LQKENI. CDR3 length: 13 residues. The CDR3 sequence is CASRAGLDTEAFF.

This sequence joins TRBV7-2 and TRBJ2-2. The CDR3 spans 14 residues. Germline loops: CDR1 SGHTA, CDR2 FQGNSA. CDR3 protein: CASSFSSNTGELFF.

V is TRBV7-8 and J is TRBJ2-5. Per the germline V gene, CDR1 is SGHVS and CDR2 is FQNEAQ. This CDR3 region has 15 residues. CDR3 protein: CASSLVAGNQETQYF.

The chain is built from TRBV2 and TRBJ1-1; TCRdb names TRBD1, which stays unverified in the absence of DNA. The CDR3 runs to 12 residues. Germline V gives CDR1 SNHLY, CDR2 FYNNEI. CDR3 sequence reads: CASGLDRVEAFF.

This CDR3 reads CASSLTLSTDTQYF. V is TRBV7-2 and J is TRBJ2-3; TCRdb names TRBD2, which stays unverified in the absence of DNA. The CDR3 is 14 amino acids. From germline, CDR1 is SGHTA and CDR2 FQGNSA.

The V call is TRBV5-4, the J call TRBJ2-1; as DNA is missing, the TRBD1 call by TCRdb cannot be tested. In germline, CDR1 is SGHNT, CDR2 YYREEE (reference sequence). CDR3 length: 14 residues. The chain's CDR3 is CASSLGQDAHEQFF.